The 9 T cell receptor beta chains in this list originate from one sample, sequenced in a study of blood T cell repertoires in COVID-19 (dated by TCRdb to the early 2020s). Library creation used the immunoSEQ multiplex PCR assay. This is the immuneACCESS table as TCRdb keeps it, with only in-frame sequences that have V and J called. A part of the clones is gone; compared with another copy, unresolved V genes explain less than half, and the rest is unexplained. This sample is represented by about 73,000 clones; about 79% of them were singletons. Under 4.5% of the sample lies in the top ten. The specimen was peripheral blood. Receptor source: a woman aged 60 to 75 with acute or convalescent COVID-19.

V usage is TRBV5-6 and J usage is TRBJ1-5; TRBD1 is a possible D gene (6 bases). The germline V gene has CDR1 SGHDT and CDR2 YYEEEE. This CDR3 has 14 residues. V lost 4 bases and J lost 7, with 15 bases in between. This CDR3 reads CASSKTGVFQPQHF. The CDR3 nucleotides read TGTGCCAGCAGCAAGACAGGAGTCTTCCAGCCCCAGCATTTT.

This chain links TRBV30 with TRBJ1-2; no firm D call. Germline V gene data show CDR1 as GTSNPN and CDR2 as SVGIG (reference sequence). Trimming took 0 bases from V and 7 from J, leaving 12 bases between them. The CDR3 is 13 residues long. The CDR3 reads CAWSVQTVGGYTF. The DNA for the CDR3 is TGTGCCTGGAGTGTACAAACAGTGGGTGGCTACACCTTC.

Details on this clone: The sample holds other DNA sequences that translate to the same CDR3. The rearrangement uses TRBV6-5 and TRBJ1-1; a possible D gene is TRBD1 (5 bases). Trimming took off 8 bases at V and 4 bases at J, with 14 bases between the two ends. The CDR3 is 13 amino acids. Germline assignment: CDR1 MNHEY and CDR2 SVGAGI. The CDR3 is CASRGSLGTEAFF. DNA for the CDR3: TGTGCCAGCCGGGGGTCTCTGGGCACTGAAGCTTTCTTT.

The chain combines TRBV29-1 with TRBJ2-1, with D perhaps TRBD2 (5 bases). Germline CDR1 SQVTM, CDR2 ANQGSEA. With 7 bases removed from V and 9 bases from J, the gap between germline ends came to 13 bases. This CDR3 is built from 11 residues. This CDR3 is CSGETNFEQFF. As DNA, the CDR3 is TGCAGCGGAGAGACTAATTTTGAGCAGTTCTTC.

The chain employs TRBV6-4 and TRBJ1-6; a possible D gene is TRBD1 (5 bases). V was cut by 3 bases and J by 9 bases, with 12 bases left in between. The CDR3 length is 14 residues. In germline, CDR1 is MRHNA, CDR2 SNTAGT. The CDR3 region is CASSEGRAGSPLHF. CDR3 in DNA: TGTGCCAGCAGTGAAGGCAGGGCCGGTTCACCCCTCCACTTT.

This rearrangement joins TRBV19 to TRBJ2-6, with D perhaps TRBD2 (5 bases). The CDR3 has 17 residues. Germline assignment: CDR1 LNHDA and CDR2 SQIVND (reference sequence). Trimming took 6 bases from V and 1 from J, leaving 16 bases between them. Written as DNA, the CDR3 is TGTGCCAGTAGGTCCCCAGGAGGCCCTTCTGGGGCCAACGTCCTGACTTTC. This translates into CASRSPGGPSGANVLTF.

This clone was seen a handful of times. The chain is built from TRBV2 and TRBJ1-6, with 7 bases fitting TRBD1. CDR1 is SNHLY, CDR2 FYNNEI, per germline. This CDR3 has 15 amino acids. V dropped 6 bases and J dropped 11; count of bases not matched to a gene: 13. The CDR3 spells CASRETQGKVTPLHF. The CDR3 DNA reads TGTGCCAGCAGAGAGACACAGGGGAAGGTGACACCCCTCCACTTT.

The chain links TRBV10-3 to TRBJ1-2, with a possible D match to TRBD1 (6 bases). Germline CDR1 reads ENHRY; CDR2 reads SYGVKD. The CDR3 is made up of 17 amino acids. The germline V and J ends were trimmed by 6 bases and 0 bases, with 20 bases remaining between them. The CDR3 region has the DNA TGTGCCATCAGAAGCAACTCCAGGGGCGGATCTAACTATGGCTACACCTTC. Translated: CAIRSNSRGGSNYGYTF.

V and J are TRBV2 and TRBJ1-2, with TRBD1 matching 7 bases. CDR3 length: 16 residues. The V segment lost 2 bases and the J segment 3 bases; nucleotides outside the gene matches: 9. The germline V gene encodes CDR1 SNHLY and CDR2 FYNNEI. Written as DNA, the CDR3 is TGTGCCAGCAGTGAAAGGGGGCGGAGGGTGGACTATGGCTACACCTTC. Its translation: CASSERGRRVDYGYTF.